Following are 19 T cell receptor beta chains from one sample sequenced in a study of identical twins (dated by TCRdb to the mid-2010s). Library prep was done by 5' RACE. These reads were obtained on an Illumina HiSeq 2000. The public reads were reanalyzed by TCRdb: fastp trimming at Q25, MiXCR alignment, in-frame beta chains only. Rows merge per CDR3 protein into single entries with the most common DNA and genes. In this sample the table shows 350,000 to 450,000 distinct CDR3 sequences, around 20% of which occur a single time. The ten top clones hold less than 15% of the sample. The specimen was naive T cells sorted from blood. The sample's cell subset or site label is to be understood as: cells isolated with a human naive T-cell isolation kit. The source is a man aged 50-59 years in good health.

The CDR3 DNA follows: TGTGCCAGCAGTGGACAGGTGCCCCGTCATACGCAGTATTTT. Translation: CASSGQVPRHTQYF. The genes are TRBV28 and TRBJ2-3; 7 bases map to TRBD1. V lost 5 bases, J lost 7 bases, and 9 bases stayed unmatched. CDR1 and CDR2 (germline): MDHEN, SYDVKM. This CDR3 has 14 amino acids.

The chain is built from TRBV6-2 or TRBV6-3 and TRBJ2-7; D gene ambiguous. There are 12 residues in the CDR3. Germline loops: CDR1 MNHEY, CDR2 SVGEGT. Trimming stripped 8 bases from V and 6 bases from J, with 14 bases between. DNA of the CDR3: TGTGCCAGCGGCCAGACTTCCGGCGAGCAGTACTTC. It specifies CASGQTSGEQYF.

This clonotype was detected many times. The rearrangement links TRBV20-1 to TRBJ2-1; 13 bases are shared with TRBD2. The trim removed 6 bases at V and 9 bases at J, leaving 8 bases unmatched. This CDR3 is 14 amino acids long. Germline CDR1 reads DFQATT; CDR2 reads SNEGSKA (reference sequence). The CDR3 protein is CSATGLAGVIEQFF. CDR3 nucleotide sequence: TGCAGTGCCACCGGACTAGCGGGAGTGATTGAGCAGTTCTTC.

In this sample, this clonotype turned up a few times. The genes are TRBV27 and TRBJ1-1; 8 positions agree with TRBD1. The CDR3 consists of 17 residues. The J segment lost 3 bases and the V segment lost 2 bases, leaving 11 bases of the junction unmatched. Germline V gene sequence: CDR1 MNHEY, CDR2 SMNVEV (reference sequence). The CDR3 DNA follows: TGTGCCAGCAGTTTACAAGGTCCAGGGGGCTACCACACTGAAGCTTTCTTT. Protein sequence: CASSLQGPGGYHTEAFF.

The chain has TRBV12-3 or TRBV12-4 and TRBJ1-2; tentative D call: TRBD1 (5 bases). Trimming cost V 3 bases and J 3 bases, with 20 bases left between them. The CDR3 has 17 amino acids. CDR3 coding DNA: TGTGCCAGCAGTTTTACGGGGCCGGGGGGAATTGACTATGGCTACACCTTC. Its protein product is CASSFTGPGGIDYGYTF.

CDR3 nucleotide sequence: TGTGCCAGCAGACAGGGGCTCTCTGGAAACACCATATATTTT. Its translation: CASRQGLSGNTIYF. The chain has TRBV6-1 and TRBJ1-3; 7 nucleotides agree with TRBD1. The CDR3 spans 14 residues. Germline V gene lookup returns CDR1 MNHNS and CDR2 SASEGT. V shed 6 bases, J shed 0 bases, and the junction held 2 bases outside the gene matches.

The chain links TRBV29-1 to TRBJ2-2; D is undetermined. The CDR3 runs to 16 residues. Looked up from germline, CDR1 is SQVTM and CDR2 is ANQGSEA. Trimming stripped 0 bases from V and 2 bases from J, with 13 bases between. The CDR3 nucleotides are TGCAGCGTTGAAGATCGACGGTTCGGCAACACCGGGGAGCTGTTTTTT. Translating gives CSVEDRRFGNTGELFF.

The chain combines TRBV29-1 with TRBJ2-5, with D possibly matching TRBD1 (5 bases). Per the germline V gene, CDR1 is SQVTM and CDR2 is ANQGSEA. V was shortened by 6 bases and J by 9 bases, with 17 bases between the two germline ends. The CDR3 is made up of 12 amino acids. CDR3 protein: CSVLQDDWAQYF. The CDR3 DNA reads TGCAGCGTGCTACAGGACGATTGGGCCCAGTACTTC.

The rearrangement joins TRBV7-2 to TRBJ1-4; D is possibly TRBD1 (6 bases). The CDR3 is made up of 14 amino acids. V shed 1 base and J shed 8 bases, with 11 bases lying between them. The germline gives CDR1 SGHTA, CDR2 FQGNSA. The CDR3 bases are TGTGCCAGCAGCTTAGGGGGGCTGAGGGAAAAACTGTTTTTT. As protein: CASSLGGLREKLFF.

The J gene is TRBJ1-5, the V gene TRBV4-1; D unclear. This CDR3 is 14 amino acids long. Germline CDR1 and CDR2: MGHRA and YSYEKL. Between the trimmed V and J ends, which lost 6 bases and 5 bases, there was a span of 14 bases. The CDR3 nucleotides read TGCGCCAGCAGTCTCTGGGAACCCCATCAGCCCCAGCATTTT. This translates into CASSLWEPHQPQHF.

This clonotype was counted many times. This sequence joins TRBV6-2 or TRBV6-3 and TRBJ1-2; D is possibly TRBD1 (5 bases). The germline V gene encodes CDR1 MNHEY and CDR2 SVGEGT. This CDR3 is built from 13 residues. Trimming took 4 bases from V and 2 from J, leaving 8 bases between them. The CDR3 coding sequence is TGTGCCAGCAGTTCCGGGACCAACTATGGCTACACCTTC. It is translated as CASSSGTNYGYTF.

The chain uses TRBV28 and TRBJ2-1; 13 bases are a match to TRBD2. Germline V CDR1 and CDR2: MDHEN, SYDVKM. The CDR3 length is 17 residues. V lost 5 bases and J lost 5; bases outside the gene matches: 9. This chain's CDR3 is CASSATSGGPPDNEQFF. In nucleotides, the CDR3 is TGTGCCAGCAGTGCGACTAGCGGGGGGCCCCCGGACAATGAGCAGTTCTTC.

This clonotype was counted at least ten times. V usage is TRBV7-9 and J usage is TRBJ2-7, with a possible D match to TRBD1 (5 bases). V shed 5 bases and J shed 4 bases, with 9 bases lying between them. This CDR3 has 12 amino acids. From germline, CDR1 is SEHNR and CDR2 FQNEAQ (reference sequence). The CDR3 DNA is TGTGCCAGCAGCCCCAGGGTTTACGAGCAGTACTTC. The encoded protein is CASSPRVYEQYF. Variable domain in full (rest from reference TRBV7-9 and TRBJ2-7): DTGVSQNPRHKITKRGQNVTFRCDPISEHNRLYWYRQTLGQGPEFLTYFQNEAQLEKSRLLSDRFSAERPKGSFSTLEIQRTEQGDSAMYLCASSPRVYEQYFGPGTRLTVT.

V usage is TRBV6-6 and J usage is TRBJ1-2, with D unresolved. Per germline, CDR1 MNHNY and CDR2 SVGAGI (reference sequence). The CDR3 sequence is 13 residues long. V shed 2 bases and J shed 5 bases, with 9 bases lying between them. The chain's CDR3 is CASSYVQVYGYTF. The DNA for the CDR3 is TGTGCCAGCAGTTACGTCCAGGTGTATGGCTACACCTTC.

This clonotype was seen a few times. The V and J genes are TRBV12-3 or TRBV12-4 and TRBJ1-2; no clear D gene. The germline V and J ends were trimmed by 6 bases and 6 bases, with 17 bases remaining between them. The CDR3 sequence is 14 residues long. The CDR3 DNA reads as TGTGCCAGCAGGCCCGCGGCCCGAATCCATGGCTACACCTTC. This encodes CASRPAARIHGYTF.

This clonotype showed up many times. This chain connects TRBV18 to TRBJ1-5, with D maybe TRBD1 (5 bases). Germline CDR1 and CDR2: KGHSH and LQKENI. This CDR3 contains 15 residues. The V end lost 3 bases, the J end lost 0 bases, and 9 bases lay between the germline ends. Here the CDR3 DNA reads TGTGCCAGCTCACCTGCGACAGATAGCAATCAGCCCCAGCATTTT. This gives the protein CASSPATDSNQPQHF.

The chain uses TRBV7-2 and TRBJ2-7; perhaps TRBD2 as D (6 bases). This CDR3 is built from 13 residues. The V end lost 1 base, the J end lost 7 bases, and 11 bases lay between the germline ends. Germline loops: CDR1 SGHTA, CDR2 FQGNSA. This chain's CDR3 is CASSLELAGEQYF. The CDR3 bases are TGTGCCAGCAGCTTAGAACTAGCTGGGGAGCAGTACTTC.

There are many counts of this clonotype. The chain has TRBV27 and TRBJ1-4, with D unclear. The germline V and J ends were trimmed by 0 bases and 1 base, with 15 bases remaining between them. CDR1 is MNHEY, CDR2 SMNVEV, per germline (reference sequence). The CDR3 contains 18 residues. The CDR3 coding sequence is TGTGCCAGCAGTTTATCCTACCTTCTCGGCAGAACTAATGAAAAACTGTTTTTT. It specifies CASSLSYLLGRTNEKLFF.

This clonotype was recorded at least ten times. This chain uses TRBV20-1 with TRBJ2-7; D might be TRBD2 (6 bases). This CDR3 is built from 12 residues. The ends were cut back, 3 bases at V and 2 bases at J, with 8 bases in the middle. Germline CDR1 DFQATT, CDR2 SNEGSKA (reference sequence). CDR3 nucleotide sequence: TGCAGTGCTAGCGGGAGCGCCTACGAGCAGTACTTC. Amino acid sequence: CSASGSAYEQYF.